This TCR beta chain appears in the sequencing data of a study of CD8+ T cells in alopecia areata. Germline V gives CDR1 NSHNY, CDR2 SYGAGN. Trimming removed 2 bases from V and 2 bases from J, with 8 bases in between. The CDR3 runs 14 residues. RNA extraction was followed by reverse transcription into cDNA, which acted as the sequencing template. Generated by immunoSEQ multiplex PCR, the TCRdb table keeps only in-frame clones and is missing some. Recorded here are 200,000 to 300,000 clones, none singletons. Cell sorting was performed on pooled cutaneous lymph node cells with CD4, CD8alpha, NKG2D, NKG2ACE and other markers. Notes on the study in general: Scalp sample sequencing also detects resident alphabeta T cells of normal skin. Lesional scalp, especially alopecia totalis/universalis, showed higher clonality than normal scalp.

For this clone: The antigen remains unidentified. The gene names given are mouse names. Read sequence stops 4 residues before the CDR3 end, and the germline J gene provides the missing end.

Sequenced sample: CD4+ T cells sorted from a lymph node. The V gene is TRBV13-1, the J gene TRBJ2-1; maybe TRBD1 (5 bases). This TCR was sampled from a C3H/HeJ mouse with alopecia areata. Mice of this strain are of MHC haplotype H2-k. The part of the CDR3 DNA that was read is TGTGCCAGCAGTGAGCGACAGTACTATGCT. It yields the protein CASSERQYYA. Given in full, the CDR3 is CASSERQYYAEQFF.